Below are 8 T cell receptor beta chains sequenced from a single sample in a study of glioma-infiltrating T cells after dendritic cell vaccination. Specified time point: after dendritic cell vaccination, including at tumor progression/relapse. Here immunoSEQ multiplex PCR was the method, and the copy in TCRdb shows in-frame clones only, minus some. The sample lists more than 95,000 clones; 90% were seen once. Material: blood, obtained after dendritic cell vaccination. The receptors shown here come from a human donor with glioblastoma.

The V and J genes are TRBV2 and TRBJ2-7, with a possible D match to TRBD1 (5 bases). Per the germline V gene, CDR1 is SNHLY and CDR2 is FYNNEI. Trimming cost V 6 bases and J 1 base, with 10 bases left between them. This CDR3 has 13 residues. CDR3 in amino acids: CASSLTDSYEQYF. The CDR3 bases are TGTGCCAGCAGCTTGACAGATTCCTACGAGCAGTACTTC.

This CDR3 reads CASRPGGTVDEQYF. The CDR3 DNA sequence: TGTGCCAGCAGGCCAGGCGGGACAGTCGACGAGCAGTACTTC. This rearrangement joins TRBV7-9 to TRBJ2-7; possibly TRBD1 for D (7 bases). The CDR3 totals 14 residues. V dropped 6 bases and J dropped 5 bases, with 17 bases sitting between them. Germline V gene lookup returns CDR1 SEHNR and CDR2 FQNEAQ (reference sequence).

V gene TRBV11-3 combines with J gene TRBJ1-1, with D uncertain. This CDR3 spans 13 amino acids. Germline V gene sequence: CDR1 SGHNT, CDR2 YENEEA. V gave up 1 base and J gave up 5 bases, with 8 bases separating them. CDR3 coding DNA: TGTGCCAGCAGCTTAGGAAGAGGAACTGAAGCTTTCTTT. Its protein product is CASSLGRGTEAFF.

The chain couples TRBV19 to TRBJ2-7, with 10 bases matching TRBD2. J lost 5 bases, V lost 5 bases, and 3 bases had no gene match. This CDR3 region has 13 residues. CDR1 is LNHDA, CDR2 SQIVND, per germline (reference sequence). CDR3 nucleotide sequence: TGTGCCAGTAGTGTGAGCGGGAGGGACGAGCAGTACTTC. Its protein is CASSVSGRDEQYF.

This clone was seen a few times. Germline and junction disagree at one end, which may indicate a read error. The chain employs TRBV5-5 and TRBJ1-1; D is possibly TRBD1 (6 bases). Germline-derived CDR1 and CDR2 are SGHKS and YYEKEE (reference sequence). This CDR3 contains 14 residues. In nucleotides, the CDR3 is TGTGCCAGCAGCTTGCAACAGGGCCCTCTCACTTGGGACTTT. Amino acids: CASSLQQGPLTWDF.

The V call is TRBV18, the J call TRBJ2-1, with D possibly TRBD2 on 6 matching bases. Trimming removed 6 bases at V and 2 bases at J, with 17 bases between. The CDR3 has 16 amino acids. Per germline, CDR1 KGHSH and CDR2 LQKENI. CDR3 sequence reads: CASSGNSGRTYNEQFF. CDR3 bases: TGTGCCAGCTCCGGCAATAGCGGACGAACCTACAATGAGCAGTTCTTC.

In DNA form, the CDR3 reads TGTGCCATCAGTGAGTCCACTCACAATGAGCAGTTCTTC. Translation gives CAISESTHNEQFF. The chain combines TRBV10-3 with TRBJ2-1, with D unresolved. CDR3 length equals 13 residues. Per the germline V gene, CDR1 is ENHRY and CDR2 is SYGVKD. V lost 0 bases, J lost 5 bases, and 5 bases lay in between.

This chain uses TRBV29-1 with TRBJ2-5, with 8 bases identical to TRBD2. Germline trimming cut 2 bases from V and 11 bases from J; bases unmatched to any gene: 10. The CDR3 runs to 13 residues. Germline loops: CDR1 SQVTM, CDR2 ANQGSEA. The CDR3 region is CSVESSGEVEQYF. In nucleotides, the CDR3 is TGCAGCGTTGAAAGTAGCGGGGAGGTTGAGCAGTACTTC. The variable domain in full, with the rest retrieved from reference TRBV29-1 and TRBJ2-5, is SAVISQKPSRDICQRGTSLTIQCQVDSQVTMMFWYRQQPGQSLTLIATANQGSEATYESGFVIDKFPISRPNLTFSTLTVSNMSPEDSSIYLCSVESSGEVEQYFGPGTRLLVL.